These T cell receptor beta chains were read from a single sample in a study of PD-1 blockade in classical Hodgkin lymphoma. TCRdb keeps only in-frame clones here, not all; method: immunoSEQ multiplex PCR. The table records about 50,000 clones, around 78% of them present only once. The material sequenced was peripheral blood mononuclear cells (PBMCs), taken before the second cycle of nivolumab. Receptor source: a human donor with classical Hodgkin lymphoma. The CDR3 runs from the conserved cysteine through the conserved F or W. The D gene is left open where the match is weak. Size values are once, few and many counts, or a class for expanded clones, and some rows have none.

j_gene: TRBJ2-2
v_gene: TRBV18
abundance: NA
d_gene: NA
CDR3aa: CASSPGQTNTGELFF
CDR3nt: TGTGCCAGCTCACCTGGACAGACGAACACCGGGGAGCTGTTTTTT

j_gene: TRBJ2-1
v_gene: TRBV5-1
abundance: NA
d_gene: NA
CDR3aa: CASAPYPGSYNEQFF
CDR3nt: TGCGCCAGCGCGCCATATCCGGGTTCCTACAATGAGCAGTTCTTC

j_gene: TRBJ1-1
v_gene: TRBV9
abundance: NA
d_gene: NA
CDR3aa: CASSEWTEGTEAFF
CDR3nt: TGTGCCAGCAGCGAATGGACAGAGGGGACTGAAGCTTTCTTT

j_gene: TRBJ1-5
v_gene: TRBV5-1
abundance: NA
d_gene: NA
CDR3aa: CASSLRPGQGDSNQPQHF
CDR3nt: TGCGCCAGCAGCTTACGACCGGGACAAGGGGATAGCAATCAGCCCCAGCATTTT

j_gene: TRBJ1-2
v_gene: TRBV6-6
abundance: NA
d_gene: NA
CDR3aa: CASSYSNGGGFKGYTF
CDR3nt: TGTGCCAGCAGTTACTCTAACGGGGGAGGCTTCAAAGGCTACACCTTC

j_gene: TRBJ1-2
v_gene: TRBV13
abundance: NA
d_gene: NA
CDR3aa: CASSLGAGQGGGYTF
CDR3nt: TGTGCCAGCAGCTTAGGCGCCGGGCAGGGTGGAGGCTACACCTTC

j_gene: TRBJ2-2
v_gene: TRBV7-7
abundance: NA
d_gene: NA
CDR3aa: CASSFFSFTGELFF
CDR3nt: TGTGCCAGCAGCTTTTTCTCATTCACCGGGGAGCTGTTTTTT

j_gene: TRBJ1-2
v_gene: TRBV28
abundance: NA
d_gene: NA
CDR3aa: CASSLGMAGIYGYTF
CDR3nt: TGTGCCAGCAGTTTGGGTATGGCGGGGATCTATGGCTACACCTTC

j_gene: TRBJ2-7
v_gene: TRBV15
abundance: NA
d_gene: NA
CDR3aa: CATSEQGYSYEQYF
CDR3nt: TGTGCCACCAGCGAACAGGGCTACTCCTACGAGCAGTACTTC

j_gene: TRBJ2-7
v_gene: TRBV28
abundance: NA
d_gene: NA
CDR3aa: CASSFIRAGPSYEQYF
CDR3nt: TGTGCCAGCAGTTTTATTAGGGCAGGACCCTCCTACGAGCAGTACTTC

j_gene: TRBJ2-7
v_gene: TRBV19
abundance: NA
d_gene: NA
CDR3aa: CASSTQIGSYDEQYF
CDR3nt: TGTGCCAGTAGTACACAAATTGGGAGTTACGACGAGCAGTACTTC

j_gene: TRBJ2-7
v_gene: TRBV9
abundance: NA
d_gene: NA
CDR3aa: CASSVGFRYEQYF
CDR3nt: TGTGCCAGCAGCGTAGGCTTCCGATACGAGCAGTACTTC

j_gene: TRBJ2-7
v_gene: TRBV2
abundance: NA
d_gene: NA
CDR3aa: CASKKETATTPYEQYF
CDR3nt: TGTGCCAGCAAGAAAGAGACAGCTACTACCCCCTACGAGCAGTACTTC

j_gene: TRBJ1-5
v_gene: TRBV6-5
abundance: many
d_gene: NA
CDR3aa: CASSPDSFSNQPQHF
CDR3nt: TGTGCCAGCAGCCCTGACAGCTTTAGCAATCAGCCCCAGCATTTT

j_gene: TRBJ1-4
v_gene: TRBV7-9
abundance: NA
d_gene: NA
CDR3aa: CASSAGGGTEKLFF
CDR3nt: TGTGCCAGCAGCGCGGGTGGGGGGACTGAAAAACTGTTTTTT

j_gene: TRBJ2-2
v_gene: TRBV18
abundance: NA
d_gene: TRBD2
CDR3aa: CASSPGLAGYTGELFF
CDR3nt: TGTGCCAGCTCACCAGGACTAGCGGGATACACCGGGGAGCTGTTTTTT

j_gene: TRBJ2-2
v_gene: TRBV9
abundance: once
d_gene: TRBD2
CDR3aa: CASSLWGLAGAPNTGELFF
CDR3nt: TGTGCCAGCAGCCTATGGGGACTAGCGGGAGCTCCGAACACCGGGGAGCTGTTTTTT

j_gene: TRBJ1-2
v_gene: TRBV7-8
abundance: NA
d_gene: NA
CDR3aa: CASSLVRGGTGYTF
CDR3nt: TGTGCCAGCAGCTTAGTTAGAGGAGGGACAGGCTACACCTTC

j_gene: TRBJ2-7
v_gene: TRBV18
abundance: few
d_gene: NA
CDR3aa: CASSPRGASSYEQYF
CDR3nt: TGTGCCAGCTCACCACGGGGAGCTTCCTCCTACGAGCAGTACTTC

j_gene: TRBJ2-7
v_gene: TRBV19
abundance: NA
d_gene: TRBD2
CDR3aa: CASSIAASGTTYEQYF
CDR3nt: TGTGCCAGTAGTATAGCCGCTAGCGGGACCACCTACGAGCAGTACTTC

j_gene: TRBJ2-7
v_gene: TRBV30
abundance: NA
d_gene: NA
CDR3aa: CAWSVGGGHYVGQYF
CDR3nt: TGTGCCTGGAGTGTAGGAGGAGGACACTACGTCGGGCAGTACTTC

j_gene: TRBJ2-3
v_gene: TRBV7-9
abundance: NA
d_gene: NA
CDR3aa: CASSLSTDTQYF
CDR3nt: TGTGCCAGCAGCTTATCCACAGATACGCAGTATTTT

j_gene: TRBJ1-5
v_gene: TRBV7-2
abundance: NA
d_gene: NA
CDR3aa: CASSLWVGQSNQPQHF
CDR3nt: TGTGCCAGCAGCTTATGGGTCGGCCAGAGCAATCAGCCCCAGCATTTT

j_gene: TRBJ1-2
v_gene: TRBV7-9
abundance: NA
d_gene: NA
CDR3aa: CASSLRGDYGYTF
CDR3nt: TGTGCCAGCAGCTTACGGGGAGACTATGGCTACACCTTC

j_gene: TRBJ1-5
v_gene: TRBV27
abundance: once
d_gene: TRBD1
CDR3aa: CASRDRGMSNQPQHF
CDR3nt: TGTGCCAGCAGGGACAGGGGAATGAGCAATCAGCCCCAGCATTTT

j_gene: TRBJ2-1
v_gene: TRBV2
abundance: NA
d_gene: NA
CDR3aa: CASEPWQGYNEQFF
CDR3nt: TGTGCCAGCGAGCCGTGGCAGGGCTACAATGAGCAGTTCTTC

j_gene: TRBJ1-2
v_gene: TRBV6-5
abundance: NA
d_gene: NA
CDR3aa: CATIATGGHIGYTF
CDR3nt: TGTGCCACCATAGCTACCGGGGGACACATTGGCTACACCTTC

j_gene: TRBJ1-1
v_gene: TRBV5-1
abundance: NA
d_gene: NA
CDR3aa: CASSFGREAFF
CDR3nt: TGCGCCAGCAGCTTCGGCCGTGAAGCTTTCTTT

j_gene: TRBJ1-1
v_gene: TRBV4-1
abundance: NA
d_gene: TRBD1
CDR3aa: CASSQAGTGLTEAFF
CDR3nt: TGCGCCAGCAGCCAAGCAGGGACAGGACTCACTGAAGCTTTCTTT